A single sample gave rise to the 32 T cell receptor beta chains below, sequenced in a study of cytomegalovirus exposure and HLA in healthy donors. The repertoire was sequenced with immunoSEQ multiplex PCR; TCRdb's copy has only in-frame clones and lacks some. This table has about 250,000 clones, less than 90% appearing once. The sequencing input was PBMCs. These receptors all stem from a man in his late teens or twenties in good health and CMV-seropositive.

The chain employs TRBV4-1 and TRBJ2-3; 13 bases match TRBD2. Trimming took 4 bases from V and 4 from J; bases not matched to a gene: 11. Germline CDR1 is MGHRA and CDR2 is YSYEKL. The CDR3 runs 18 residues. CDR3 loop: CASSLPIRTSGSADTQYF. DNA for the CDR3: TGCGCCAGCAGCCTACCTATTCGGACTAGCGGGAGCGCAGATACGCAGTATTTT.

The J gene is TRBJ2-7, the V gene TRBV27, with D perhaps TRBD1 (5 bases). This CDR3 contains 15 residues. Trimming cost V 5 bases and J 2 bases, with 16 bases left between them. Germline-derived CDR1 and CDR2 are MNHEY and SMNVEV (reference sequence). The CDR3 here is CASSPHKGHTYEQYF. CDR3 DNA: TGTGCCAGCAGTCCTCACAAGGGGCATACCTACGAGCAGTACTTC.

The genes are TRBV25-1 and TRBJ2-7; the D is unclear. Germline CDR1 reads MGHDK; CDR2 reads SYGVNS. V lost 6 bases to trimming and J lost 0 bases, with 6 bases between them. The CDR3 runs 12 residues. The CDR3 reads CASRADSYEQYF. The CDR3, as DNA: TGTGCCAGCAGGGCGGACTCCTACGAGCAGTACTTC.

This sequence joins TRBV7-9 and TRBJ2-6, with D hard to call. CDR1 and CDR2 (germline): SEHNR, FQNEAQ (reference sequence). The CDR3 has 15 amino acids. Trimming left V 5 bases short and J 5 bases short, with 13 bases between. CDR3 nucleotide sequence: TGTGCCAGCAGCCCCGACTTGCTGTGGGCCAACGTCCTGACTTTC. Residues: CASSPDLLWANVLTF.

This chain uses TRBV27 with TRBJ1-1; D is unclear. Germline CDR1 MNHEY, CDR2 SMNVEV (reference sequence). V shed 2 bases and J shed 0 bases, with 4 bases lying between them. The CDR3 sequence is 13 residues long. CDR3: CASSLNMNTEAFF. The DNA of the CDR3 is TGTGCCAGCAGTTTAAACATGAACACTGAAGCTTTCTTT.

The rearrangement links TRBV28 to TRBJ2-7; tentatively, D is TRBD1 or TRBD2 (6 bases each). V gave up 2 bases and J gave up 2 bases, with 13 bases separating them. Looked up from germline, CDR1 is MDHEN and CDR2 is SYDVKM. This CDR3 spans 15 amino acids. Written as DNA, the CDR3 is TGTGCCAGCAGTTTAACAGGGACTGAGACCTACGAGCAGTACTTC. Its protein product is CASSLTGTETYEQYF.

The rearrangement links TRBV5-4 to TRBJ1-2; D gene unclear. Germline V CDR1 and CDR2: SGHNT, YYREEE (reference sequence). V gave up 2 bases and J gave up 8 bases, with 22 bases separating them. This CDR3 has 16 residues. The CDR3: CASSLGWVTEPRGYTF. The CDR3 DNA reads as TGTGCCAGCAGCTTAGGTTGGGTAACAGAGCCCCGGGGCTACACCTTC.

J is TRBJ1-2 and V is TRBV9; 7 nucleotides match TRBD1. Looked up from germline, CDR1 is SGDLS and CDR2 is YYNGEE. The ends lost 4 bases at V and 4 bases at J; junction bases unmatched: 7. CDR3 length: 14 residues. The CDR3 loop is CASSRVGQPYGYTF. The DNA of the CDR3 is TGTGCCAGCAGCAGAGTGGGACAGCCCTATGGCTACACCTTC.

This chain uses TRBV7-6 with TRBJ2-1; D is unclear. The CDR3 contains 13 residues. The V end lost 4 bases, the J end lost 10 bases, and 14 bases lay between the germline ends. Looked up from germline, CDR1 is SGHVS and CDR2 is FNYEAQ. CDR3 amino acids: CASSSQAQREQFF. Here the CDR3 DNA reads TGTGCCAGCAGCTCCCAGGCCCAGAGGGAGCAGTTCTTC.

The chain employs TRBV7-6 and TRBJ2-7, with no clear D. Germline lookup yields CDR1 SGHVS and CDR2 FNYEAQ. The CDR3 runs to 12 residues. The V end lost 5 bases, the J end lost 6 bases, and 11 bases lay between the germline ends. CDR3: CASSMNFGEQYF. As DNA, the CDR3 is TGTGCCAGCAGCATGAATTTCGGCGAGCAGTACTTC.

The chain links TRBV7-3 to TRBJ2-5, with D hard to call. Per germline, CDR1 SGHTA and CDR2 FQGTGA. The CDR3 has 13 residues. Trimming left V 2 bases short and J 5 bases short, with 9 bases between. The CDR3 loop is CASSLEPEETQYF. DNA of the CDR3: TGTGCCAGCAGCTTAGAGCCCGAGGAGACCCAGTACTTC.

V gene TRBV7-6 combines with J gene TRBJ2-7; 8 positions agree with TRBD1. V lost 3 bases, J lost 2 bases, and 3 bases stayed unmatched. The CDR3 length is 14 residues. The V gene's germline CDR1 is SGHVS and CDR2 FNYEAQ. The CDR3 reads CASSLRQGPYEQYF. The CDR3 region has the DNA TGTGCCAGCAGCTTGAGACAGGGGCCCTACGAGCAGTACTTC.

CDR3: CASSLGWRGAYEQYF. The CDR3 DNA reads TGTGCCAGCAGCTTGGGGTGGCGGGGGGCTTACGAGCAGTACTTC. The V call is TRBV5-8, the J call TRBJ2-7, with 8 bases that match TRBD2. Trimming at V came to 0 bases and at J to 4 bases, leaving 6 bases not matched to a gene. This CDR3 is built from 15 residues. CDR1 and CDR2 from the germline V gene are SGHTS and YDEGEE.

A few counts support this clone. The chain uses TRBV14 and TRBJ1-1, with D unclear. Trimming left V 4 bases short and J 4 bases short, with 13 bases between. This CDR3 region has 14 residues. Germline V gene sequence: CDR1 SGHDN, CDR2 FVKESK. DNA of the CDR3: TGTGCCAGCAGCCCAGGATCAAGTGGCACTGAAGCTTTCTTT. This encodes CASSPGSSGTEAFF.

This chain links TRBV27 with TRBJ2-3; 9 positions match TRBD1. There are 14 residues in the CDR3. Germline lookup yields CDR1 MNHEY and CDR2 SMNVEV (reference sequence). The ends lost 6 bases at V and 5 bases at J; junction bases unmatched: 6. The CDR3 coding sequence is TGTGCCAGCAGCCCGGGACAGGGCGAAGATACGCAGTATTTT. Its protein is CASSPGQGEDTQYF.

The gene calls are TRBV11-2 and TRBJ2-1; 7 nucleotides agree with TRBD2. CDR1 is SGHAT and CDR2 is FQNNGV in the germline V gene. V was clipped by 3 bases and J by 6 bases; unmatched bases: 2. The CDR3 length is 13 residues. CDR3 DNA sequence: TGTGCCAGCAGCTTTACGGGAGGCAATGAGCAGTTCTTC. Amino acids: CASSFTGGNEQFF.

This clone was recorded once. The CDR3 loop is CASSLSGGSAKNIQYF. The DNA of the CDR3 is TGTGCCAGCAGTTTGTCAGGGGGATCAGCCAAAAACATTCAGTACTTC. The rearrangement links TRBV27 to TRBJ2-4; 7 bases line up with TRBD1. The CDR3 runs 16 residues. Germline loops: CDR1 MNHEY, CDR2 SMNVEV (reference sequence). The ends lost 3 bases at V and 0 bases at J; junction bases unmatched: 5.

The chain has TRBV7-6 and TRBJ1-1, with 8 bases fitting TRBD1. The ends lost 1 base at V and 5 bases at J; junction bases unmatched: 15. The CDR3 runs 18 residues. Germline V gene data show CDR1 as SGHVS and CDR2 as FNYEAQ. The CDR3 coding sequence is TGTGCCAGCAGCTTAGTAGAAGGACAGGGCGTCCGGGGAACTGAAGCTTTCTTT. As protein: CASSLVEGQGVRGTEAFF.

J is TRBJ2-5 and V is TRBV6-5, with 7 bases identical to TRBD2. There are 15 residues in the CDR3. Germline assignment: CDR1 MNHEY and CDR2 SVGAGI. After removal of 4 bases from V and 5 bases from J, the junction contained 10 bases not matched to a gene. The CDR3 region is CASSSMGGEMETQYF. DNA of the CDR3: TGTGCCAGCAGTTCCATGGGAGGGGAGATGGAGACCCAGTACTTC.

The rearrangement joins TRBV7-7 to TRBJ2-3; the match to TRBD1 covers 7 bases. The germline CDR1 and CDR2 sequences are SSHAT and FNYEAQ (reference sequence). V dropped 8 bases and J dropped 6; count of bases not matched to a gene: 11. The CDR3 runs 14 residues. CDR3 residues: CASGPTGSGDTQYF. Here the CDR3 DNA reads TGTGCCAGCGGACCGACAGGGTCCGGGGATACGCAGTATTTT.

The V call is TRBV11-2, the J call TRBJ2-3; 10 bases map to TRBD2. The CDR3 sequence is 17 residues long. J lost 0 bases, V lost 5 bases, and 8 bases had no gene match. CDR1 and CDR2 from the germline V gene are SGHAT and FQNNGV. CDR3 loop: CASSHRLAGVSTDTQYF. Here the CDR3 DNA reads TGTGCCAGCAGCCATCGACTAGCGGGCGTTAGCACAGATACGCAGTATTTT.

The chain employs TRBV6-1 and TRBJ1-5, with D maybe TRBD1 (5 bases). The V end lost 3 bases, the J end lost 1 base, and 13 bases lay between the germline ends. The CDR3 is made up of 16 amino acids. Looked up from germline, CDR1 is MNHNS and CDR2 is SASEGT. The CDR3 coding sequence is TGTGCCAGCAGTGATATTGCAGGGCAGAGCAATCAGCCCCAGCATTTT. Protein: CASSDIAGQSNQPQHF.

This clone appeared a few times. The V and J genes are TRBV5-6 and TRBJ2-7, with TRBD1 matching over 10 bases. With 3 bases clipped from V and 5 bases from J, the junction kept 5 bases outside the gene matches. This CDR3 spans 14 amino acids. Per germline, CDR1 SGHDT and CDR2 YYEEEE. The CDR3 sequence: CASSSGTGDDEQYF. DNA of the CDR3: TGTGCCAGCAGCTCCGGGACAGGGGACGACGAGCAGTACTTC.

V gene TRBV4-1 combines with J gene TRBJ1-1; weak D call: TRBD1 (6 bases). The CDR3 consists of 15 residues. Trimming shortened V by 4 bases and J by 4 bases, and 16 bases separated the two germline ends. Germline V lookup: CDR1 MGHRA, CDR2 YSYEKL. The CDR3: CASSRRDTLGTEAFF. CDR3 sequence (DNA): TGCGCCAGCAGCCGCAGGGACACTCTAGGCACTGAAGCTTTCTTT.

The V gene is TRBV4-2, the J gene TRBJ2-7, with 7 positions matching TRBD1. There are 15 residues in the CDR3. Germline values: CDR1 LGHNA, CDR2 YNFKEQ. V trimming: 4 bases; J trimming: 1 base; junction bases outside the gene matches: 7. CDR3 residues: CASSPNRDRSYEQYF. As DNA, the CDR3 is TGTGCCAGCAGCCCCAACCGGGACAGATCCTACGAGCAGTACTTC.

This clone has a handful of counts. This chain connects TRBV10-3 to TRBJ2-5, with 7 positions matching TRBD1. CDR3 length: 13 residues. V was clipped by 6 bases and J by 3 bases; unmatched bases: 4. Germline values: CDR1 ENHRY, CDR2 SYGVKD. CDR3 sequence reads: CAISPGTEETQYF. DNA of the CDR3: TGTGCCATCAGCCCCGGGACAGAAGAGACCCAGTACTTC.

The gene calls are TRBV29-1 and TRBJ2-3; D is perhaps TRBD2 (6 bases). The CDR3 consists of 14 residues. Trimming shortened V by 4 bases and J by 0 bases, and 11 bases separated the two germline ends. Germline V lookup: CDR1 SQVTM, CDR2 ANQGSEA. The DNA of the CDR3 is TGCAGCGTTGTCTGGAGCGGGAGCACAGATACGCAGTATTTT. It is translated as CSVVWSGSTDTQYF.

The CDR3: CASSVGSSGTFYEQYF. The DNA of the CDR3 is TGTGCCAGCAGCGTAGGATCTAGCGGGACTTTTTACGAGCAGTACTTC. The chain combines TRBV9 with TRBJ2-7, with 9 bases aligning to TRBD2. Germline values: CDR1 SGDLS, CDR2 YYNGEE. Trimming cost V 0 bases and J 4 bases; bases outside gene matches: 8. This CDR3 is built from 16 residues.

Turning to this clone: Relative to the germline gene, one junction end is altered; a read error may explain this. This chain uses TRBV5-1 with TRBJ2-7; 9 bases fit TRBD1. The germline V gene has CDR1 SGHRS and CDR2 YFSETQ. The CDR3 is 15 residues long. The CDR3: CASSPLGSDRGSRFF. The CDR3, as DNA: TGCGCCAGCAGCCCACTGGGGAGTGACAGGGGGTCTCGGTTCTTC.

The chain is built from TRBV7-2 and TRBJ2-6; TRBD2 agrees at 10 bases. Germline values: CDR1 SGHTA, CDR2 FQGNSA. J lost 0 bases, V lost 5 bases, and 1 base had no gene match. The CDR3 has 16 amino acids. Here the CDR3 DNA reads TGTGCCAGCAGCCCTAGCGGGAGCTCTGGGGCCAACGTCCTGACTTTC. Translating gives CASSPSGSSGANVLTF.

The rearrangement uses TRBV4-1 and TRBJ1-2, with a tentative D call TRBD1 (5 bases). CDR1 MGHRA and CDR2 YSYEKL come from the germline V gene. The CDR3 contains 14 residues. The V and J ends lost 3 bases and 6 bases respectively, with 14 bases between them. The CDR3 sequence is CASSQDVWDDGYTF. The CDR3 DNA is TGCGCCAGCAGCCAGGACGTGTGGGACGATGGCTACACCTTC.

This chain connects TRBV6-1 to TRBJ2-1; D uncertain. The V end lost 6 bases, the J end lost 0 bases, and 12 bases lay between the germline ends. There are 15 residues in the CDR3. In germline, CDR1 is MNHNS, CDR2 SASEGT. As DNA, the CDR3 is TGTGCCAGCAGCCTTGGACCTAGCTCCTACAATGAGCAGTTCTTC. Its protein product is CASSLGPSSYNEQFF.